These 6 T cell receptor beta chains were all obtained from the same sample, sequenced in a study of T cell responses to AZD1222 COVID-19 vaccine. Using immunoSEQ multiplex PCR, the repertoire was profiled, and TCRdb retains in-frame clones only, with some absent. The profile shows some 86,000 clones, 80% of them singletons. Specimen: peripheral blood, collected on day 0 of AZD1222 vaccination. These receptors were obtained from an adult in good health.

This chain connects TRBV2 to TRBJ2-6; TRBD1 aligns across 8 bases. Per the germline V gene, CDR1 is SNHLY and CDR2 is FYNNEI. Germline trimming cut 6 bases from V and 4 bases from J; bases unmatched to any gene: 5. This CDR3 comprises 15 residues. CDR3 bases: TGTGCCAGCAGAGAGACAGGGGTCGGGGCCAACGTCCTGACTTTC. Translation gives CASRETGVGANVLTF.

CDR3 loop: CASSTPLGGNTEAFF. In DNA form, the CDR3 reads TGTGCCAGTAGTACCCCCCTCGGGGGTAACACTGAAGCTTTCTTT. The chain couples TRBV19 to TRBJ1-1; TRBD1 is a possible D gene (5 bases). V was shortened by 4 bases and J by 2 bases, with 14 bases between the two germline ends. CDR1 and CDR2 from the germline V gene are LNHDA and SQIVND (reference sequence). There are 15 residues in the CDR3.

V and J are TRBV6-1 and TRBJ2-3, with a weak D call TRBD2 (6 bases). Germline V gives CDR1 MNHNS, CDR2 SASEGT. V lost 2 bases, J lost 0 bases, and 12 bases lay in between. The CDR3 contains 16 residues. The DNA of the CDR3 is TGTGCCAGCAGTGAAATGGGGGGTTCTAGCACAGATACGCAGTATTTT. It encodes CASSEMGGSSTDTQYF.

There are a few counts of this clone. The chain joins TRBV4-1 to TRBJ2-1; 13 nucleotides align to TRBD2. The germline V gene encodes CDR1 MGHRA and CDR2 YSYEKL. After removal of 2 bases from V and 0 bases from J, the junction contained 7 bases not matched to a gene. The CDR3 has 19 amino acids. The CDR3: CASSQRLAGGPSSYNEQFF. The CDR3, as DNA: TGCGCCAGCAGCCAACGACTAGCGGGGGGACCCAGCTCCTACAATGAGCAGTTCTTC.

This chain joins TRBV30 and TRBJ1-2; no firm D call. V lost 0 bases and J lost 6, with 11 bases in between. The germline gives CDR1 GTSNPN, CDR2 SVGIG (reference sequence). The CDR3 has 13 residues. The CDR3 protein is CAWSVNSRHGYTF. DNA of the CDR3: TGTGCCTGGAGTGTAAACAGCCGGCATGGCTACACCTTC.

This clone was seen just once. V and J are TRBV6-5 and TRBJ1-1; the D is unclear. The V end lost 5 bases, the J end lost 7 bases, and 14 bases lay between the germline ends. The CDR3 extends over 13 amino acids. CDR1 and CDR2 from the germline V gene are MNHEY and SVGAGI. This chain's CDR3 is CASSHGGEFEAFF. The CDR3 DNA sequence: TGTGCCAGCAGTCATGGCGGGGAGTTTGAAGCTTTCTTT.